Below, 25 T cell receptor beta chains from the same sample are listed, as sequenced in a study of identical twins. TCRdb re-derived calls from the 5' RACE reads in MiXCR, one entry per CDR3 protein. The data contain 700,000 or so distinct CDR3 sequences, about 20% of them singletons. These same records also appear under a second study, on T cells expressing NK-cell markers.

Source material: PBMCs. The source of these receptors is a woman between 18 and 29 years old in good health.

J is TRBJ2-7 and V is TRBV7-2; 7 bases match TRBD2. The CDR3 runs 15 residues. Germline assignment: CDR1 SGHTA and CDR2 FQGNSA. With 1 base clipped from V and 3 bases from J, the junction kept 6 bases outside the gene matches. The CDR3 coding sequence is TGTGCCAGCAGCTTAGTCTCTCCTAGCGGCTACGAGCAGTACTTC. It specifies CASSLVSPSGYEQYF.

This chain uses TRBV15 with TRBJ2-5; D perhaps matches TRBD1 (6 bases). Germline CDR1 reads LNHNV; CDR2 reads YYDKDF (reference sequence). The CDR3 totals 16 residues. V was shortened by 3 bases and J by 4 bases, with 18 bases between the two germline ends. CDR3 nucleotides: TGTGCCACCAGCAGTAGTGAGGGGGTAATTCTAGAGACCCAGTACTTC. Translation gives CATSSSEGVILETQYF. The full variable domain, in which reference TRBV15 and TRBJ2-5 provide the parts outside the CDR3, is DAMVIQNPRYQVTQFGKPVTLSCSQTLNHNVMYWYQQKSSQAPKLLFHYYDKDFNNEADTPDNFQSRRPNTSFCFLDIRSPGLGDTAMYLCATSSSEGVILETQYFGPGTRLLVL.

The chain combines TRBV27 with TRBJ2-2; 9 nucleotides match TRBD2. The V gene end was trimmed by 7 bases and the J gene end by 6 bases; junction bases not matched to a gene: 6. This CDR3 is built from 14 residues. Germline V CDR1 and CDR2: MNHEY, SMNVEV (reference sequence). The CDR3 bases are TGTGCCAGCAAAGGACTAGCGCCGTCCGGGGAGCTGTTTTTT. It is translated as CASKGLAPSGELFF.

This clonotype was picked up a small number of times. The genes are TRBV12-5 and TRBJ2-5, with TRBD2 as a possible D gene (6 bases). Looked up from germline, CDR1 is LGHNT and CDR2 is FRNRAP. The CDR3 runs 13 residues. V lost 5 bases to trimming and J lost 5 bases, with 12 bases between them. CDR3 nucleotides: TGTGCTAGTGGTCTTTCGGGGGAGGAGACCCAGTACTTC. Its protein is CASGLSGEETQYF.

The chain joins TRBV20-1 to TRBJ1-2; TRBD1 matches at 7 bases. Germline loops: CDR1 DFQATT, CDR2 SNEGSKA (reference sequence). This CDR3 is 12 amino acids long. The ends lost 6 bases at V and 8 bases at J; junction bases unmatched: 9. Written as DNA, the CDR3 is TGCAGTGCCACGTCCGGCAGGGGGGGCTACACCTTC. Translated: CSATSGRGGYTF.

This clonotype was seen only a few times. V is TRBV7-8 and J is TRBJ1-1; D is possibly TRBD1 (6 bases). V was shortened by 5 bases and J by 4 bases, with 17 bases between the two germline ends. This CDR3 region has 15 residues. Germline values: CDR1 SGHVS, CDR2 FQNEAQ. The CDR3 DNA is TGTGCCAGCAGCGCCCTCAGGGGTTTGGGCACTGAAGCTTTCTTT. Translating it yields CASSALRGLGTEAFF.

This chain joins TRBV5-1 and TRBJ2-5, with D unclear. V was pared by 0 bases and J by 1 base, with 7 bases between. The germline V gene encodes CDR1 SGHRS and CDR2 YFSETQ. CDR3 size: 14 residues. The CDR3 here is CASSLGQAQETQYF. CDR3 coding DNA: TGCGCCAGCAGCTTGGGGCAGGCCCAAGAGACCCAGTACTTC.

The chain combines TRBV20-1 with TRBJ2-5; 7 nucleotides align to TRBD2. Germline CDR1 reads DFQATT; CDR2 reads SNEGSKA (reference sequence). The CDR3 is made up of 14 amino acids. The junction had 6 bases not matched to a gene; V was cut back by 0 bases and J by 5 bases. The CDR3 region is CSARDRTRAETQYF. The CDR3 region has the DNA TGCAGTGCTAGAGATCGGACTAGGGCTGAGACCCAGTACTTC.

The sample holds a few counts of this clonotype. The chain employs TRBV6-2 or TRBV6-3 and TRBJ2-5; unclear D gene. V lost 5 bases, J lost 2 bases, and 6 bases lay in between. Germline CDR1 reads MNHEY; CDR2 reads SVGEGT. CDR3 length: 12 amino acids. For the CDR3, the DNA is TGTGCCAGCAGTCAGAGGCAAGAGACCCAGTACTTC. Translated: CASSQRQETQYF.

The rearrangement joins TRBV5-1 to TRBJ2-2; TRBD2 matches at 13 bases. There are 18 residues in the CDR3. V gave up 4 bases and J gave up 2 bases; unmatched junction bases: 8. Germline CDR1 reads SGHRS; CDR2 reads YFSETQ. CDR3 coding DNA: TGCGCCAGCAGCACGGGACTAGCGGGAAACGTCAACACCGGGGAGCTGTTTTTT. Translation gives CASSTGLAGNVNTGELFF.

This clonotype occurred a few times. The chain recombines TRBV2 with TRBJ1-3; maybe TRBD1 (5 bases). This CDR3 is 13 amino acids long. Deletions cut 7 bases from V and 0 bases from J, with 7 bases between. Looked up from germline, CDR1 is SNHLY and CDR2 is FYNNEI. The CDR3, as DNA: TGTGCCAGCAAGACAGACTCTGGAAACACCATATATTTT. Translating gives CASKTDSGNTIYF.

V usage is TRBV9 and J usage is TRBJ1-4; the D is unclear. The germline V gene has CDR1 SGDLS and CDR2 YYNGEE. This CDR3 is built from 13 residues. V lost 3 bases to trimming and J lost 3 bases, with 6 bases between them. Written as DNA, the CDR3 is TGTGCCAGCAGCGGCGGGGCTAATGAAAAACTGTTTTTT. As protein: CASSGGANEKLFF.

This clonotype appeared a few times. The chain has TRBV5-1 and TRBJ2-7, with TRBD2 matching 10 bases. This CDR3 contains 13 residues. With V trimmed by 6 bases and J by 4 bases, 4 bases remained unmatched. Germline V lookup: CDR1 SGHRS, CDR2 YFSETQ. The CDR3 spells CASKREGSYEQYF. In DNA form, the CDR3 reads TGCGCCAGCAAGCGGGAGGGCAGTTACGAGCAGTACTTC.

Note on this clonotype: At one end, the junction sequence differs from germline, possibly due to a read error. This rearrangement joins TRBV7-2 to TRBJ2-1; TRBD2 matches at 8 bases. The germline gives CDR1 SGHTA, CDR2 FQGNSA. The CDR3 spans 16 residues. The CDR3 spells CASSLSGTQSLLSGIF. For the CDR3, the DNA is TGTGCCAGCAGCCTTAGCGGGACTCAGTCCCTACTTAGTGGGATCTTC. The variable domain in full, completed from reference TRBV7-2 and TRBJ2-1, reads GAGVSQSPSNKVTEKGKDVELRCDPISGHTALYWYRQSLGQGLEFLIYFQGNSAPDKSGLPSDRFSAERTGGSVSTLTIQRTQQEDSAVYLCASSLSGTQSLLSGIFGPGTRLTVL.

This clonotype showed up just a few times. V usage is TRBV7-6 and J usage is TRBJ2-2; no clear D gene. Between the trimmed V and J ends, which lost 6 bases and 6 bases, there was a span of 14 bases. Germline CDR1 reads SGHVS; CDR2 reads FNYEAQ. This CDR3 region has 14 residues. CDR3 nucleotides: TGTGCCAGCAGAGGGCTAGGACCCGCCGGGGAGCTGTTTTTT. Its protein product is CASRGLGPAGELFF.

The DNA of the CDR3 is TGCAGCGTGCCTGGGTACTCTCAAGAGACCCAGTACTTC. Protein sequence: CSVPGYSQETQYF. The gene calls are TRBV29-1 and TRBJ2-5, with D unresolved. Per germline, CDR1 SQVTM and CDR2 ANQGSEA. Between the trimmed V and J ends, which lost 6 bases and 2 bases, there was a span of 13 bases. The CDR3 covers 13 residues.

This clonotype has a handful of counts. The genes are TRBV10-3 and TRBJ1-6, with 9 bases matching TRBD1. CDR1 and CDR2 (germline): ENHRY, SYGVKD. CDR3 length: 14 amino acids. The junction had 4 bases not matched to a gene; V was cut back by 3 bases and J by 10 bases. The CDR3 spells CAISETGGESPLHF. The DNA of the CDR3 is TGTGCCATCAGTGAAACAGGGGGCGAATCACCCCTCCACTTT.

The rearrangement joins TRBV3-1 to TRBJ2-7; D could derive from TRBD1 or TRBD2 (6 bases each). V lost 1 base and J lost 3, with 13 bases in between. The CDR3 is 15 amino acids. The germline CDR1 and CDR2 sequences are LGHDT and YNNKEL (reference sequence). This chain's CDR3 is CASSQAPGAGYEQYF. In DNA form, the CDR3 reads TGTGCCAGCAGCCAAGCTCCGGGGGCAGGCTACGAGCAGTACTTC.

This clonotype was detected a few times. V is TRBV6-1 and J is TRBJ1-1, with TRBD1 matching over 9 bases. This CDR3 spans 15 amino acids. Trimming removed 5 bases from V and 0 bases from J; junction bases left unmatched: 4. Germline V CDR1 and CDR2: MNHNS, SASEGT. The CDR3 protein is CASSRTGVMNTEAFF. In DNA, the CDR3 is TGTGCCAGCAGTCGGACAGGGGTGATGAACACTGAAGCTTTCTTT.

V is TRBV4-1 and J is TRBJ1-1; no clear D gene. CDR3 length equals 14 residues. The germline gives CDR1 MGHRA, CDR2 YSYEKL. V lost 1 base and J 10 bases, leaving 16 bases between the germline ends. The CDR3: CASSQALRQTTAFF. The CDR3, as DNA: TGCGCCAGCAGCCAAGCCTTGCGGCAGACTACAGCTTTCTTT.

This clonotype was observed a few times. The chain is built from TRBV20-1 and TRBJ1-1; a possible D gene is TRBD1 (5 bases). The CDR3 contains 12 residues. V was shortened by 2 bases and J by 8 bases, with 12 bases between the two germline ends. The V gene's germline CDR1 is DFQATT and CDR2 SNEGSKA (reference sequence). CDR3 sequence: CSARLSGAEAFF. The DNA of the CDR3 is TGCAGTGCTAGATTGTCTGGGGCAGAAGCTTTCTTT.

This clonotype was detected only a few times. V usage is TRBV12-3 or TRBV12-4 and J usage is TRBJ2-1; D gene uncertain. The length of the CDR3 is 14 residues. Trimming removed 2 bases from V and 6 bases from J, with 11 bases in between. The DNA for the CDR3 is TGTGCCAGCAGTTTAAACAGATGGGGCAATGAGCAGTTCTTC. It specifies CASSLNRWGNEQFF.

This chain links TRBV19 with TRBJ2-1, with TRBD2 matching over 13 bases. J lost 6 bases, V lost 8 bases, and 4 bases had no gene match. Germline V lookup: CDR1 LNHDA, CDR2 SQIVND (reference sequence). CDR3 length: 14 residues. The CDR3: CASRLAGGGNEQFF. CDR3 nucleotide sequence: TGTGCCAGTCGACTAGCGGGAGGTGGCAATGAGCAGTTCTTC.

This CDR3 reads CASSLVGTGLYNEQFF. The CDR3 coding sequence is TGTGCCAGCAGCTTAGTAGGGACAGGGCTCTACAATGAGCAGTTCTTC. This chain links TRBV7-3 with TRBJ2-1, with 9 bases that match TRBD1. This CDR3 is 16 amino acids long. Looked up from germline, CDR1 is SGHTA and CDR2 is FQGTGA. J lost 3 bases, V lost 2 bases, and 5 bases had no gene match.

The chain couples TRBV4-3 to TRBJ2-7, with D possibly TRBD2 on 5 matching bases. Trimming pared 0 bases from V and 3 bases from J, leaving 12 bases between. This CDR3 has 15 amino acids. Germline CDR1 LGHNA, CDR2 YSLEER. CDR3 bases: TGCGCCAGCAGCCAAGAAGCGGATCAGTTCTACGAGCAGTACTTC. This codes for CASSQEADQFYEQYF.